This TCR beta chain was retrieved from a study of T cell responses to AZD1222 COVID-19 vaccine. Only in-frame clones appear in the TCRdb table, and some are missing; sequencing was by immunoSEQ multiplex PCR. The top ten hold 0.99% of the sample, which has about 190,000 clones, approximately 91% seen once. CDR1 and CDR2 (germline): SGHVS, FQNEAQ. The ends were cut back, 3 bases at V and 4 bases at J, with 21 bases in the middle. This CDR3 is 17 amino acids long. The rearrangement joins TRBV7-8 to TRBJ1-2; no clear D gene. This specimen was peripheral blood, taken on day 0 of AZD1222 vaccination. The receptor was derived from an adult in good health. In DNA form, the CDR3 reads TGTGCCAGCAGCTTCGGTTCCGGAAGTGCCGCTTTCTATGGCTACACCTTC. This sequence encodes CASSFGSGSAAFYGYTF.